This T cell receptor (beta chain) was sequenced in a study of TIL therapy for anti-PD-1-resistant metastatic lung cancer (dated by TCRdb to about 2021). Turning to the overall study: Before any PD-1/PD-L1 blockade was given, tumors were harvested, nivolumab was then administered, and patients who progressed went on to receive lymphodepletion, an infusion of expanded TIL, and IL-2. A median age of 54 years (range roughly 38-85) and a median tumor PD-L1 proportion score of 6% were recorded among enrolled patients. The cohort was predominantly lung adenocarcinoma, with a handful of EGFR-mutant and two ALK-rearranged tumors, and half of patients were current or former smokers. A median non-synonymous tumor mutation burden of approximately 1.4 mutations per megabase was determined across the cohort by whole-exome sequencing. Clonotypes were tracked across tumor, expanded TIL product and serial blood samples by T cell receptor beta sequencing of tumor and peripheral blood. What the work shows at the level of the full study, not this receptor alone: Infused TIL clonotypes partially replaced the baseline peripheral repertoire then decayed over months, with no apparent association between persistence and response. Because the cohort was highly selected, with more treatment-naive, never-smoker and oncogene-addicted patients than is typical, generalizability is limited. The study protocol defined all tumor marker inferences as exploratory.

TCR beta CDR3 regions were amplified from genomic DNA with the immunoSEQ v3 hsTCRB kit using bias-controlled multiplex PCR. TCR libraries were sequenced on an Illumina NextSeq 500 to roughly 2 million read pairs for survey level or about 5-6 million for deep level. Regarding the original processing steps: The immunoSEQ Analyzer software assigned V, D and J genes, filtered out non-productive sequences, and reported clonality. To compare repertoires between infused TIL and blood, productive Simpson clonality was used along with the Morisita overlap index of productive TRB rearrangements. The absolute count of a clonotype in blood was estimated by multiplying the lymphocyte count by the CD3+ fraction and by the productive frequency of the clone. TCRdb re-hosts the immuneACCESS table, in-frame sequences only. Its copies lack some clones; in the studies checked, an unresolved V gene accounts for under half of them, and the cause for the rest is not known. For V, J and clone size, that table is used; D and trimming come from the DNA. The sample table holds tens of thousands of clones, of which around 80% were seen once. About 16% of the sample is held by the ten biggest clonotypes.

V is trimmed back by 1 base and J by 4 bases, and the junction contains 2 bases that no gene match accounts for. The CDR3 goes from the cysteine to the phenylalanine over 16 residues. Only the CDR3 DNA is retained, 48 bases long and in frame from the first base. Per the germline V gene, SGHTA is the CDR1 and FQGTGA is the CDR2. A note on this clone: Its antigen has not been determined. Base qualities were left out, and no much larger clone turns up one base away.

The time point tag for this specimen amounts to: pre-treatment sample, taken before nivolumab and TIL therapy. Adults with stage 4 NSCLC were enrolled in a dual-center phase I trial from 2017 to early 2020. Samples came from a single-arm, open-label phase I trial of tumor-infiltrating lymphocyte therapy with nivolumab in advanced non-small cell lung cancer. Blood mononuclear cells were isolated from EDTA tubes by Ficoll gradient and were snap-frozen as pellets, and DNA was extracted with a Qiagen mini-prep kit. The specimen comprised blood, sampled at baseline. The sequence derives from an older man with non-small cell lung cancer. The V and J genes are TRBV7-3 and TRBJ2-2; the junction holds 11 bases that match TRBD2. The nucleotide sequence reads as follows: TGTGCCAGCAGCTTAATAGCGGGAGGGCCCACCGGGGAGCTGTTTTTT. Translated, it reads CASSLIAGGPTGELFF.